This T cell receptor beta chain was captured by sequencing in a study of CD8 T cells in Susac syndrome. The T cells that were sequenced for TCR beta were CD8+ and CD4+ cells from blood. The multiple sclerosis controls, all treatment-naive patients, had relapsing-remitting disease that was stable or active. RNA totalling roughly 0.45 to 1 ug underwent reverse transcription with random hexamers. One entry per CDR3 protein results from TCRdb running MiXCR on the immunoSEQ multiplex PCR reads. The sample lists about 300,000 distinct CDR3 sequences, about 91% occurring once. The CDR3 contains 15 residues. The V end was cut by 5 bases, the J end by 0 bases, with 14 bases between. Germline lookup yields CDR1 MDHEN and CDR2 SYDVKM.

This sequence was found in a human donor with multiple sclerosis. The sequenced material came from CD8+ T cells from PBMCs. V is TRBV28 and J is TRBJ2-7, with D perhaps TRBD1 (6 bases). The CDR3 region has the DNA TGTGCCAGCAGTCCGGACAGAATCCGCTCCTACGAGCAGTACTTC. Translated, it gives CASSPDRIRSYEQYF.